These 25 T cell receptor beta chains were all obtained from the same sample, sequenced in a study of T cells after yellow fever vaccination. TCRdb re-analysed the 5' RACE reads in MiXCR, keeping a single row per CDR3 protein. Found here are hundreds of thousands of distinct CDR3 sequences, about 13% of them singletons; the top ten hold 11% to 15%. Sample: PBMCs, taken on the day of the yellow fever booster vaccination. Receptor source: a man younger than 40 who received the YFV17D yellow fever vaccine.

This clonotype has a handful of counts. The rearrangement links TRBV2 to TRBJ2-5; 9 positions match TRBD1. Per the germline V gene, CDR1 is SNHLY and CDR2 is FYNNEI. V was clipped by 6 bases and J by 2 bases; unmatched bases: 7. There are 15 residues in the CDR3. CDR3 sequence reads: CASRAGQGTQETQYF. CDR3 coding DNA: TGTGCCAGCAGAGCAGGACAGGGGACACAAGAGACCCAGTACTTC.

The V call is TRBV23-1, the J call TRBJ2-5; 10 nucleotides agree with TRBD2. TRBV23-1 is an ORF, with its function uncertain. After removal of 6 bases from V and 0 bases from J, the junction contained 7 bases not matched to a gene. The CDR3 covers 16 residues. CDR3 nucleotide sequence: TGCGCCAGCAGCACTTGGACTAGCGGAAACCAAGAGACCCAGTACTTC. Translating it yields CASSTWTSGNQETQYF.

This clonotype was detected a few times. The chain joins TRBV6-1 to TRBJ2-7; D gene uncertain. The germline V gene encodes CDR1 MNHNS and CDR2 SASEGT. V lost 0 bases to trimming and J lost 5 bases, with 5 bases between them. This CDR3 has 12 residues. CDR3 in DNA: TGTGCCAGCAGTGAAGCGGCCGACGAGCAGTACTTC. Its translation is CASSEAADEQYF.

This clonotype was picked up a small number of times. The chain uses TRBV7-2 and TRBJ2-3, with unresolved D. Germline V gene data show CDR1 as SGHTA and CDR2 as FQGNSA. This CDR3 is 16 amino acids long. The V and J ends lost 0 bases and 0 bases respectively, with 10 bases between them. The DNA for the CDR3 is TGTGCCAGCAGCTTAGCGGTCTCGTCTAGCACAGATACGCAGTATTTT. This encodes CASSLAVSSSTDTQYF.

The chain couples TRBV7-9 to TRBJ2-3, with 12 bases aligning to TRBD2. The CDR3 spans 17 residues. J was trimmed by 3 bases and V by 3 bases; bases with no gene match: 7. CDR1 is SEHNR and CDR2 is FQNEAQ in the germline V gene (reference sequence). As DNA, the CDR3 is TGTGCCAGCAGCTTGACCCTAGCGGGAGGGCTGACAGATACGCAGTATTTT. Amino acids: CASSLTLAGGLTDTQYF.

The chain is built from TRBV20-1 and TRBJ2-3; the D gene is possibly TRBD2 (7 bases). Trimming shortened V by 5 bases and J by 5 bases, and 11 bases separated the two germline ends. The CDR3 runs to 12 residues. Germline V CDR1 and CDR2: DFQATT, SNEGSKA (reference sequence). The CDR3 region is CSAQGGGDTQYF. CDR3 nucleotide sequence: TGCAGTGCTCAAGGGGGGGGAGATACGCAGTATTTT.

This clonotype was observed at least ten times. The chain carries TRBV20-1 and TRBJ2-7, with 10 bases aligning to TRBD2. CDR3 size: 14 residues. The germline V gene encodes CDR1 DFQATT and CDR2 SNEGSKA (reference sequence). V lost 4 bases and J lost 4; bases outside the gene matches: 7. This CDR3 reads CSATPTSGLYEQYF. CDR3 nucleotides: TGCAGTGCTACCCCGACTAGCGGGCTTTACGAGCAGTACTTC.

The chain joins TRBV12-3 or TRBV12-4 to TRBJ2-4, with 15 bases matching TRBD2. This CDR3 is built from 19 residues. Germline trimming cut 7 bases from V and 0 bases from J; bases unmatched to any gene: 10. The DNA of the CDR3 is TGTGCCAGCACCCGCCGGACTAGCGGGAGGGCGGCAGCCAAAAACATTCAGTACTTC. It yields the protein CASTRRTSGRAAAKNIQYF.

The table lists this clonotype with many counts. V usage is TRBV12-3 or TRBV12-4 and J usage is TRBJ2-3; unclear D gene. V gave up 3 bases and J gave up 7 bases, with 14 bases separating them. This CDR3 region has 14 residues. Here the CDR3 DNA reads TGTGCCAGCAGTTTCGTGGGTACGACGAATACGCAGTATTTT. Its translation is CASSFVGTTNTQYF.

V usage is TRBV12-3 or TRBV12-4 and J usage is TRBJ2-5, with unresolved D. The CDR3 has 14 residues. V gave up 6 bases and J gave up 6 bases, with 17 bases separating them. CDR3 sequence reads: CASSPDLKRQTQYF. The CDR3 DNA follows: TGTGCCAGCAGCCCCGACCTCAAAAGACAGACCCAGTACTTC.

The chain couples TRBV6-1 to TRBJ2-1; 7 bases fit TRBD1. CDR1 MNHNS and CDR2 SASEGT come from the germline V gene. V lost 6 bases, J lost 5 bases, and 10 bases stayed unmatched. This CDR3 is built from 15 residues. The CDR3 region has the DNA TGTGCCAGCAGAATAACTAGGGGGACAGACAATGAGCAGTTCTTC. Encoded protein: CASRITRGTDNEQFF.

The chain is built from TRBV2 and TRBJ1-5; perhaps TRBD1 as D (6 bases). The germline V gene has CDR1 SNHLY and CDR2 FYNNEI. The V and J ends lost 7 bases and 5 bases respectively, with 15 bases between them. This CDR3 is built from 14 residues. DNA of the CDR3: TGTGCCAGCAACCTACAGGGACGGGATCAGCCCCAGCATTTT. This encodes CASNLQGRDQPQHF.

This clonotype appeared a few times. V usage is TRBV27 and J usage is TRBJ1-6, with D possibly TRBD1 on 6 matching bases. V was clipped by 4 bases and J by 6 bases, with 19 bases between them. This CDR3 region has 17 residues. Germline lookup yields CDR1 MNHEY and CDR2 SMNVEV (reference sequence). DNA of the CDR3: TGTGCCAGCAGTTCCCCAGGGGACGCCAGCCTTAATTCACCCCTCCACTTT. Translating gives CASSSPGDASLNSPLHF.

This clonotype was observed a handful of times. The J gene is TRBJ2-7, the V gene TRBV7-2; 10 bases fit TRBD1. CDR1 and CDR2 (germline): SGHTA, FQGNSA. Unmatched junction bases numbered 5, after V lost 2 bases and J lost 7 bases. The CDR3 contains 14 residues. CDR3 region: CASSLYGTGVEQYF. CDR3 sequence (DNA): TGTGCCAGCAGCTTATACGGGACAGGGGTTGAGCAGTACTTC.

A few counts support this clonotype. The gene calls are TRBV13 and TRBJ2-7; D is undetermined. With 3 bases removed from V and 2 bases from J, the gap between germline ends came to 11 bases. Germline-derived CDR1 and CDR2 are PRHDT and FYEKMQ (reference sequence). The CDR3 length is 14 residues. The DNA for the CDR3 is TGTGCCAGCAGCTTTGGAGAGGTCCCCTACGAGCAGTACTTC. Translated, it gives CASSFGEVPYEQYF.

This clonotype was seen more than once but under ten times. This CDR3 reads CASSLGLQGARQETQYF. CDR3 coding DNA: TGCGCCAGCAGCTTGGGGTTACAGGGGGCTCGGCAAGAGACCCAGTACTTC. J is TRBJ2-5 and V is TRBV5-1; TRBD1 agrees at 9 bases. With 0 bases clipped from V and 2 bases from J, the junction kept 8 bases outside the gene matches. The germline V gene has CDR1 SGHRS and CDR2 YFSETQ. The CDR3 has 17 amino acids.

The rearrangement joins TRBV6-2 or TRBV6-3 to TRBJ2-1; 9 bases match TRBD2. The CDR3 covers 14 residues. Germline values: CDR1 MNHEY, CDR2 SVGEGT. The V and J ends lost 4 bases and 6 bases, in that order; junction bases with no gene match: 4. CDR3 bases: TGTGCCAGCAGTTCCTGGCGGGAGGGCAATGAGCAGTTCTTC. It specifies CASSSWREGNEQFF.

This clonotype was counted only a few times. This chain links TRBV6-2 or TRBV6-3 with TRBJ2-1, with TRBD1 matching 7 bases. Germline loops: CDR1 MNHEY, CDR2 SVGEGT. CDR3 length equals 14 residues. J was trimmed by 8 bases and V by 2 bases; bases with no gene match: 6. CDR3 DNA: TGTGCCAGCAGTTACATACAGGGGTTGCATGAGCAGTTCTTC. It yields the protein CASSYIQGLHEQFF.

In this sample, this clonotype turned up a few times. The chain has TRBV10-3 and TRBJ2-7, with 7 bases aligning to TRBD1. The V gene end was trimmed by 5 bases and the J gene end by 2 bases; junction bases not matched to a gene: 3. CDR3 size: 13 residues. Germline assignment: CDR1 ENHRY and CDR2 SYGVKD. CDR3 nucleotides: TGTGCCATCAGTACAGGGGCCGCCTACGAGCAGTACTTC. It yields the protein CAISTGAAYEQYF.

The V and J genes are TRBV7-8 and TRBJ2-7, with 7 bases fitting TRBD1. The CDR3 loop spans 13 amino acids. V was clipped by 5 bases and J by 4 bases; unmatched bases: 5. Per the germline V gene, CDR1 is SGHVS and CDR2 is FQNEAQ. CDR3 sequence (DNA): TGTGCCAGCAGCATGGGGACAGCGTACGAGCAGTACTTC. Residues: CASSMGTAYEQYF. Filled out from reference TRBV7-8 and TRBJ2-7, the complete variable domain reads GAGVSQSPRYKVAKRGQDVALRCDPISGHVSLFWYQQALGQGPEFLTYFQNEAQLDKSGLPSDRFFAERPEGSVSTLKIQRTQQEDSAVYLCASSMGTAYEQYFGPGTRLTVT.

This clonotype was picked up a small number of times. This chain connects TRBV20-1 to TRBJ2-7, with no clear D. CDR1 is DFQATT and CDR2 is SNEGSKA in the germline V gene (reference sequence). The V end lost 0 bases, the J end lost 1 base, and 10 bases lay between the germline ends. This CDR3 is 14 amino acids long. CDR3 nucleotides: TGCAGTGCTAGAGATCGGTGGGATTCCTACGAGCAGTACTTC. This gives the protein CSARDRWDSYEQYF.

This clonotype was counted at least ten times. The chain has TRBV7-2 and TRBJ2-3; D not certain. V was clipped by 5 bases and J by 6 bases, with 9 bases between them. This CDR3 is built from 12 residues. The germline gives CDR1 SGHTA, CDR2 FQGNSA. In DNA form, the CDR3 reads TGTGCCAGCAGCCTTTTTTCGGATACGCAGTATTTT. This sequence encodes CASSLFSDTQYF.

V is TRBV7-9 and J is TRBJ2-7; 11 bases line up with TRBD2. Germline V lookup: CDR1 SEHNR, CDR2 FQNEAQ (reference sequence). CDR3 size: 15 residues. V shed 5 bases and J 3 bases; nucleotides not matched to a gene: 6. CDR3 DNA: TGTGCCAGCAGCGCCATCACTAGCGGGAGCTACGAGCAGTACTTC. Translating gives CASSAITSGSYEQYF. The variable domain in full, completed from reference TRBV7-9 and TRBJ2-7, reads DTGVSQNPRHKITKRGQNVTFRCDPISEHNRLYWYRQTLGQGPEFLTYFQNEAQLEKSRLLSDRFSAERPKGSFSTLEIQRTEQGDSAMYLCASSAITSGSYEQYFGPGTRLTVT.

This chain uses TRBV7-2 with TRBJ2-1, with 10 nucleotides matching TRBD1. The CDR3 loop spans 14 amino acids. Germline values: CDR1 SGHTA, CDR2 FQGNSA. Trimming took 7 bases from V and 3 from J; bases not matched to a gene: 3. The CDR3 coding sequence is TGTGCCAGCATCGGGACAGGGGACTACAATGAGCAGTTCTTC. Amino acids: CASIGTGDYNEQFF.

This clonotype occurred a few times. The CDR3 DNA sequence: TGTGCCATTCGAATAACCGGGGCCGGGGAGCTGTTTTTT. This translates into CAIRITGAGELFF. The chain has TRBV19 and TRBJ2-2, with D possibly matching TRBD2 (5 bases). This CDR3 is 13 amino acids long. Germline values: CDR1 LNHDA, CDR2 SQIVND (reference sequence). Trimming removed 10 bases from V and 6 bases from J, with 15 bases in between.